Listed below are T cell receptor beta chains from one sample, sequenced in a study of neoadjuvant anti-PD-1 for oral cavity cancer. Profiled with immunoSEQ multiplex PCR; TCRdb holds only in-frame clones, not every one. Among a few thousand clones listed, roughly three fifths were seen once. The sample was tumor tissue, taken after nivolumab (anti-PD-1) treatment. These receptor sequences come from a person aged 40-85 years with oral cavity squamous cell carcinoma. The CDR3 runs from the conserved cysteine through the conserved F or W. Fields, in order: J gene, V gene, D gene, clone size, CDR3 protein, CDR3 DNA. The D gene is left open where the match is weak. Size tells how often a clone was seen (once, few, many) or the class of an expanded clone, and some rows leave it out.

>TRBJ1-3|TRBV7-3|TRBD1|-
CASSPQEGAGSGNTIYF
TGCGCCAGCAGCCCTCAAGAGGGGGCAGGTTCTGGAAACACCATATATTTT
>TRBJ1-1|TRBV7-9|-|-
CASSLPSTEAFF
TGTGCCAGCAGCTTACCGTCCACTGAAGCTTTCTTT
>TRBJ1-2|TRBV28|-|-
CASSLRGGGGYGYTF
TGTGCCAGCAGTTTAAGGGGGGGAGGAGGTTATGGCTACACCTTC
>TRBJ1-2|TRBV19|TRBD1|few
CASWGQGEFRDGYTF
TGTGCCAGCTGGGGACAGGGGGAATTCCGGGATGGCTACACCTTC
>TRBJ2-1|TRBV10-2|-|-
CASSQYNEQFF
TGCGCCAGCAGTCAGTACAATGAGCAGTTCTTC
>TRBJ1-6|TRBV5-1|-|few
CASSLDPWGENSPLHF
TGCGCCAGCAGCTTGGACCCTTGGGGGGAGAATTCACCCCTCCACTTT
>TRBJ1-1|TRBV4-1|-|few
CASSNTGRAFF
TGCGCCAGCAGCAATACAGGGAGAGCTTTCTTT
>TRBJ1-5|TRBV2|TRBD1|-
CASFAGTGGRSNQPQHF
TGTGCCAGCTTTGCCGGGACAGGAGGCCGTAGCAATCAGCCCCAGCATTTT
>TRBJ1-1|TRBV4-1|-|-
CASSHPGLDNEAEAFF
TGCGCCAGCAGCCACCCTGGGCTGGACAACGAAGCTGAAGCTTTCTTT
>TRBJ1-6|TRBV6-1|TRBD1|-
CASRPGQVNSPLHF
TGTGCCAGCAGGCCGGGACAGGTGAATTCACCCCTCCACTTT
>TRBJ2-6|TRBV6-1|-|few
CASSHNVLTF
TGTGCCAGCAGCCACAACGTCCTGACTTTC
>TRBJ2-3|TRBV18|-|few
CASSPFHSGRDTQYF
TGTGCCAGCTCACCCTTTCATTCTGGGAGAGATACGCAGTATTTT
>TRBJ2-5|TRBV25-1|-|-
CASTPPRGETQYF
TGTGCCAGCACCCCTCCCAGGGGAGAGACCCAGTACTTC
>TRBJ1-2|TRBV27|-|once
CASSFPGGYGYTF
TGTGCCAGCAGTTTTCCAGGAGGCTATGGCTACACCTTC
>TRBJ2-7|TRBV7-9|-|-
CASSGTGPGYEQYF
TGTGCCAGCAGCGGGACGGGACCCGGCTACGAGCAGTACTTC
>TRBJ2-1|TRBV30|TRBD2|-
CARTSGRNEQFF
TGTGCCCGGACTAGCGGGAGAAATGAGCAGTTCTTC
>TRBJ1-1|TRBV5-1|-|-
CASSPDLNTEAFF
TGCGCCAGCAGCCCCGACCTGAACACTGAAGCTTTCTTT
>TRBJ1-2|TRBV6-5|-|-
CASSYSRAPVGYTF
TGTGCCAGCAGTTACTCGAGAGCACCAGTTGGCTACACCTTC
>TRBJ2-1|TRBV27|-|few
CASSFSSPYNEQFF
TGTGCCAGCAGTTTCAGTAGTCCCTACAATGAGCAGTTCTTC
>TRBJ1-5|TRBV5-1|-|-
CASTGHQPQHF
TGCGCCAGCACGGGCCATCAGCCCCAGCATTTT
>TRBJ2-1|TRBV4-1|TRBD2|few
CASSQDAGGPDEQFF
TGCGCCAGCAGCCAAGATGCGGGGGGGCCGGATGAGCAGTTCTTC
>TRBJ2-3|TRBV19|TRBD2|few
CASSMGGAGTDTQYF
TGTGCCAGTAGTATGGGAGGAGCGGGAACAGATACGCAGTATTTT
>TRBJ1-2|TRBV7-3|-|-
CASSLTGLYGYTF
TGTGCCAGCAGCTTAACAGGACTCTATGGCTACACCTTC
>TRBJ2-1|TRBV2|-|-
CASRDLAGGPWNNEQFF
TGTGCCAGCAGGGACCTAGCTGGAGGGCCTTGGAACAATGAGCAGTTCTTC
>TRBJ2-1|TRBV6-5|TRBD2|-
CASTPGLAGGTQFF
TGTGCCAGCACCCCGGGACTAGCGGGGGGAACGCAGTTCTTC
>TRBJ2-5|TRBV19|-|-
CASSPVGSPQETQYF
TGTGCCAGTAGTCCAGTTGGTAGCCCCCAAGAGACCCAGTACTTC
>TRBJ1-3|TRBV19|-|-
CASSIDRLGSFSGNTIYF
TGTGCCAGTAGTATAGACCGCTTGGGGAGCTTCAGCGGAAACACCATATATTTT
>TRBJ2-2|TRBV5-1|TRBD2|-
CASSLALLAGGPTTGELFF
TGCGCCAGCAGCTTGGCGCTACTAGCGGGAGGGCCTACCACCGGGGAGCTGTTTTTT
>TRBJ1-2|TRBV6-1|-|-
CASRTVGGYTF
TGTGCCAGCAGAACAGTGGGCGGCTACACCTTC
>TRBJ1-5|TRBV27|-|-
CASSLGAGGRQPQHF
TGTGCCAGCAGTTTAGGGGCGGGGGGCCGACAGCCCCAGCATTTT
>TRBJ1-2|TRBV28|-|-
CASSIGGRDYGYTF
TGTGCCAGCAGTATTGGGGGAAGGGACTATGGCTACACCTTC
>TRBJ2-1|TRBV10-2|-|-
CASNGGNEQFF
TGCGCCAGCAACGGGGGTAATGAGCAGTTCTTC
>TRBJ2-7|TRBV19|TRBD2|few
CASSAGLEYEQYF
TGTGCCAGTAGCGCTGGACTAGAGTACGAGCAGTACTTC
>TRBJ2-1|TRBV20-1|TRBD1|few
CSASWGQEQFF
TGCAGTGCTAGTTGGGGACAGGAGCAGTTCTTC
>TRBJ2-7|TRBV12-5|-|few
CASGSLRKSAEQYF
TGTGCTAGTGGTTCTCTCAGGAAGTCGGCCGAGCAGTACTTC
>TRBJ1-2|TRBV9|TRBD1|once
CASSVSTGNYGYTF
TGTGCCAGCAGCGTGTCGACAGGGAACTATGGCTACACCTTC
>TRBJ1-1|TRBV10-2|TRBD1|once
CASRSGTGGSKGTEAFF
TGCGCCAGCAGGTCCGGGACAGGGGGCTCGAAGGGCACTGAAGCTTTCTTT
>TRBJ1-4|TRBV2|TRBD1|few
CASGSVPGQGGNEKLFF
TGTGCCAGCGGTAGCGTCCCGGGACAGGGTGGTAATGAAAAACTGTTTTTT
>TRBJ1-5|TRBV7-6|-|few
CASSLVGGRNQPQHF
TGTGCCAGCAGCTTAGTGGGGGGACGCAATCAGCCCCAGCATTTT